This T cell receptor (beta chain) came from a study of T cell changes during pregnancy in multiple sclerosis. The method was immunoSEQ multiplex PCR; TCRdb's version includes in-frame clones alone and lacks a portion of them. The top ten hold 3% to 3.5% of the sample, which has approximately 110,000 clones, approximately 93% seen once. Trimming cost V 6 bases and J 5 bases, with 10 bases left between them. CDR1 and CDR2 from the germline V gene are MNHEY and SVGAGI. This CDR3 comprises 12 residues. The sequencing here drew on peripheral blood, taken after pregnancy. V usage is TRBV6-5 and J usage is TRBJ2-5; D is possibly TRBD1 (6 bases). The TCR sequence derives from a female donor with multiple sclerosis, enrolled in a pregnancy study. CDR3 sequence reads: CASRTGSETQYF. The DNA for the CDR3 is TGTGCCAGCAGAACAGGGTCTGAGACCCAGTACTTC.